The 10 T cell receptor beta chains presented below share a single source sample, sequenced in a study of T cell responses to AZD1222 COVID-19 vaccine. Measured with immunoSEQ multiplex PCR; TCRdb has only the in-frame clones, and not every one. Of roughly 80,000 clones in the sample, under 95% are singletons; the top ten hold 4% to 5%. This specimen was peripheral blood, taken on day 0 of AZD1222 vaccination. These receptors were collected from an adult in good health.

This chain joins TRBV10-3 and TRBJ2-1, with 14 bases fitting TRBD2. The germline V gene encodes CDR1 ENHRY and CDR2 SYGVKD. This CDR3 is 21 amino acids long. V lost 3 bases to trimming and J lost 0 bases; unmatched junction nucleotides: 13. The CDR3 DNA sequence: TGTGCCATCAGTGATCTCTCCGGGACTAGCGGGAGTGGGAGCTCCTACAATGAGCAGTTCTTC. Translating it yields CAISDLSGTSGSGSSYNEQFF.

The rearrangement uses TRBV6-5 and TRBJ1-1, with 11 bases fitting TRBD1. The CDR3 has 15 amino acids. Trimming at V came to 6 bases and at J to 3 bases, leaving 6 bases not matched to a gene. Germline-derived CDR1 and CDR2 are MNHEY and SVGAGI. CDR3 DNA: TGTGCCAGCAGCTTAGGGACAGGGGGTTACACTGAAGCTTTCTTT. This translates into CASSLGTGGYTEAFF.

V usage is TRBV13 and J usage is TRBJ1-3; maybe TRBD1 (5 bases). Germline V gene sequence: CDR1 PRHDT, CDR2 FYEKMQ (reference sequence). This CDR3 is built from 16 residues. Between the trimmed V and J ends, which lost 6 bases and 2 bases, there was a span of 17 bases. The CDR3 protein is CASSQPGGGAGNTIYF. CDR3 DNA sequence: TGTGCCAGCAGTCAACCGGGGGGAGGGGCTGGAAACACCATATATTTT.

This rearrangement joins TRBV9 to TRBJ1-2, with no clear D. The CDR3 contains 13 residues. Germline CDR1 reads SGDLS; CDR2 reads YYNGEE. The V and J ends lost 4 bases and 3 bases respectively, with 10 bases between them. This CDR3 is CASSPQSDYGYTF. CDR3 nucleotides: TGTGCCAGCAGCCCCCAGAGCGACTATGGCTACACCTTC.

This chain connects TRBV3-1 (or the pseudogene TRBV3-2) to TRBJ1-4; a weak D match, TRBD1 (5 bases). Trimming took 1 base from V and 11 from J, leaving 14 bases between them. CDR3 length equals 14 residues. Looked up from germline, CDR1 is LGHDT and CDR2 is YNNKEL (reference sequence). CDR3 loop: CASSQASGNLKLFF. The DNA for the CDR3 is TGTGCCAGCAGCCAAGCGTCAGGGAATCTTAAACTGTTTTTT.

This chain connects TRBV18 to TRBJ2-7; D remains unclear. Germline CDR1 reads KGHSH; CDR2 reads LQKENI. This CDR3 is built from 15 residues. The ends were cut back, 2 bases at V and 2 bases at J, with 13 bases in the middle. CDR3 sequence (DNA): TGTGCCAGCTCACCATCTTCGGCAAGGACCTACGAGCAGTACTTC. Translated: CASSPSSARTYEQYF.

CDR3 nucleotides: TGTGCCAGCAGTCCAAGAGGACCTCTCTCTGGAAACACCATATATTTT. It specifies CASSPRGPLSGNTIYF. The rearrangement joins TRBV6-6 to TRBJ1-3; D is unclear. Germline loops: CDR1 MNHNY, CDR2 SVGAGI (reference sequence). CDR3 length equals 16 residues. The V gene lost 5 bases and the J gene lost 0 bases, with 14 bases spanning the gap.

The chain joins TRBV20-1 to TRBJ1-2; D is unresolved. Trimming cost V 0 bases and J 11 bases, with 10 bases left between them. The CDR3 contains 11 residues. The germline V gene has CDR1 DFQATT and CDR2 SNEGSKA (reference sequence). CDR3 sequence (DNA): TGCAGTGCTAGAGAGGCCACGGGTTACACCTTC. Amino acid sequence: CSAREATGYTF.

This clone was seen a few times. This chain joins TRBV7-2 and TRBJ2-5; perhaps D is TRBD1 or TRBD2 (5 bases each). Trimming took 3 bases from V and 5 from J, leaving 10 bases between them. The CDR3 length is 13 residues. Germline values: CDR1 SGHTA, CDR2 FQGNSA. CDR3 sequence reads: CASSFRGWETQYF. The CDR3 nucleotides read TGTGCCAGCAGCTTCCGGGGCTGGGAGACCCAGTACTTC.

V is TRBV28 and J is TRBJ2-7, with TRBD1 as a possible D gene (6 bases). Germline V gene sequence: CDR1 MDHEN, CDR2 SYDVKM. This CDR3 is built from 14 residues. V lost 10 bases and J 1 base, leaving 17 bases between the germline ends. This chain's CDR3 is CATWGRRLSYEQYF. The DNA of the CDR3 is TGTGCCACTTGGGGGCGGAGGTTATCCTACGAGCAGTACTTC.